Shown below are 28 T cell receptor beta chains from a single sample sequenced in a study of cytomegalovirus exposure and HLA in healthy donors. Primers for the PCR totalled 60 Vbeta and 13 Jbeta. Sequencing used immunoSEQ multiplex PCR; TCRdb keeps in-frame clones, though not all of them. The sample yields under 150,000 clones, roughly 80% seen once. The sample was PBMCs. Every receptor here comes from a male donor in good health and CMV-seronegative.

The chain employs TRBV27 and TRBJ2-1; the D gene is possibly TRBD1 (6 bases). Trimming shortened V by 2 bases and J by 8 bases, and 7 bases separated the two germline ends. The CDR3 sequence is 12 residues long. Per the germline V gene, CDR1 is MNHEY and CDR2 is SMNVEV (reference sequence). The CDR3 region has the DNA TGTGCCAGCAGTTTAAACAGGGATGAGCAGTTCTTC. Translation gives CASSLNRDEQFF.

The V gene is TRBV5-4, the J gene TRBJ2-6; tentatively, D is TRBD2 (6 bases). This CDR3 comprises 15 residues. CDR1 is SGHNT and CDR2 is YYREEE in the germline V gene (reference sequence). Deletions cut 2 bases from V and 2 bases from J, with 8 bases between. The chain's CDR3 is CASSFAGPGANVLTF. The CDR3 DNA is TGTGCCAGCAGCTTCGCGGGGCCTGGGGCCAACGTCCTGACTTTC. Combining the CDR3 with reference TRBV5-4 and TRBJ2-6 gives the whole variable domain ETGVTQSPTHLIKTRGQQVTLRCSSQSGHNTVSWYQQALGQGPQFIFQYYREEENGRGNFPPRFSGLQFPNYSSELNVNALELDDSALYLCASSFAGPGANVLTFGAGSRLTVL.

The CDR3 nucleotides are TGTGCCAGTAGTATTAGCACTGATATGGGTGATGGCTACACCTTC. Translation: CASSISTDMGDGYTF. The V call is TRBV19, the J call TRBJ1-2, with D unresolved. This CDR3 spans 15 amino acids. Between the trimmed V and J ends, which lost 3 bases and 6 bases, there was a span of 17 bases. The germline V gene encodes CDR1 LNHDA and CDR2 SQIVND (reference sequence).

V usage is TRBV11-2 and J usage is TRBJ1-3; a possible D gene is TRBD1 (6 bases). The CDR3 sequence is 15 residues long. V was shortened by 4 bases and J by 2 bases, with 12 bases between the two germline ends. Germline CDR1 reads SGHAT; CDR2 reads FQNNGV. CDR3 sequence (DNA): TGTGCCAGCAGCTCCATACAGGGAGCTGGAAACACCATATATTTT. Translation: CASSSIQGAGNTIYF.

This clone occurred a few times. The V gene is TRBV7-2, the J gene TRBJ2-7, with D maybe TRBD2 (6 bases). Germline CDR1 is SGHTA and CDR2 is FQGNSA. Trimming removed 0 bases at V and 3 bases at J, with 6 bases between. The CDR3 consists of 13 residues. In nucleotides, the CDR3 is TGTGCCAGCAGCTTAGCGGGGGGCTACGAGCAGTACTTC. It codes for CASSLAGGYEQYF.

The chain employs TRBV29-1 and TRBJ1-1; D not resolved. This CDR3 has 12 residues. The germline V gene has CDR1 SQVTM and CDR2 ANQGSEA. V dropped 4 bases and J dropped 8 bases, with 14 bases sitting between them. CDR3 DNA sequence: TGCAGCGTTGCTTGGGCCGGCACCGAAGCTTTCTTT. Translating gives CSVAWAGTEAFF.

The rearrangement uses TRBV5-8 and TRBJ1-1, with D perhaps matching TRBD1 (5 bases). The V end lost 4 bases, the J end lost 0 bases, and 10 bases lay between the germline ends. The CDR3 consists of 14 residues. Germline V lookup: CDR1 SGHTS, CDR2 YDEGEE. The CDR3 protein is CASSPGDLNTEAFF. In DNA form, the CDR3 reads TGTGCCAGCAGCCCGGGGGACTTGAACACTGAAGCTTTCTTT.

The CDR3 loop is CASSLQGAATQYF. The DNA for the CDR3 is TGTGCCAGCAGCCTCCAAGGGGCGGCAACCCAGTACTTC. The chain uses TRBV11-1 and TRBJ2-5; maybe TRBD1 (5 bases). CDR1 and CDR2 (germline): SGHAT, FQDESV (reference sequence). V lost 5 bases, J lost 8 bases, and 15 bases lay in between. The CDR3 contains 13 residues. The whole variable domain, remainder taken from reference TRBV11-1 and TRBJ2-5, is EAEVAQSPRYKITEKSQAVAFWCDPISGHATLYWYRQILGQGPELLVQFQDESVVDDSQLPKDRFSAERLKGVDSTLKIQPAELGDSAMYLCASSLQGAATQYFGPGTRLLVL.

The rearrangement links TRBV27 to TRBJ1-5; maybe TRBD1 (5 bases). In germline, CDR1 is MNHEY, CDR2 SMNVEV (reference sequence). Trimming took 8 bases from V and 4 from J, leaving 15 bases between them. The CDR3 has 14 residues. The CDR3 loop reads CASGWDSENQPQHF. CDR3 DNA: TGTGCCAGCGGATGGGACTCCGAGAATCAGCCCCAGCATTTT.

This chain connects TRBV5-6 to TRBJ1-2; 7 bases agree with TRBD1. The CDR3 runs to 16 residues. The germline V gene has CDR1 SGHDT and CDR2 YYEEEE. J was trimmed by 0 bases and V by 4 bases; bases with no gene match: 9. The CDR3 spells CASSPGTVPSNYGYTF. In DNA, the CDR3 is TGTGCCAGCAGCCCAGGGACAGTCCCCTCTAACTATGGCTACACCTTC.

The V and J genes are TRBV10-3 and TRBJ2-5; 7 bases are a match to TRBD1. In germline, CDR1 is ENHRY, CDR2 SYGVKD. The CDR3 extends over 13 amino acids. V shed 8 bases, J shed 5 bases, and the junction held 8 bases outside the gene matches. The CDR3 is CAISKGARETQYF. CDR3 coding DNA: TGTGCCATCTCGAAGGGGGCGCGGGAGACCCAGTACTTC.

The chain employs TRBV6-5 and TRBJ1-2, with D possibly TRBD1 on 6 matching bases. Germline V gene sequence: CDR1 MNHEY, CDR2 SVGAGI. V gave up 0 bases and J gave up 8 bases, with 16 bases separating them. CDR3 length equals 15 residues. The CDR3 nucleotides are TGTGCCAGCAGTTACTCCCTTTTGAGGGGGACGGGCTACACCTTC. Protein product: CASSYSLLRGTGYTF.

V and J are TRBV5-5 and TRBJ1-5; no firm D call. Per the germline V gene, CDR1 is SGHKS and CDR2 is YYEKEE (reference sequence). This CDR3 is 13 amino acids long. V was pared by 0 bases and J by 8 bases, with 9 bases between. CDR3 residues: CASSLGAVEPQHF. The CDR3 nucleotides are TGTGCCAGCAGCTTGGGGGCCGTAGAGCCCCAGCATTTT.

This chain uses TRBV7-2 with TRBJ2-7; tentatively, D is TRBD1 (5 bases). V lost 5 bases, J lost 5 bases, and 10 bases lay in between. Germline values: CDR1 SGHTA, CDR2 FQGNSA. The CDR3 sequence is 12 residues long. The CDR3 DNA sequence: TGTGCCAGCAGCGTAACAGGCAACGAGCAGTACTTC. It codes for CASSVTGNEQYF.

A few counts support this clone. The chain uses TRBV7-2 and TRBJ2-7; 12 bases map to TRBD2. There are 15 residues in the CDR3. J gave up 7 bases and V 4 bases, and 8 bases lay outside the gene matches. Germline CDR1 and CDR2: SGHTA and FQGNSA. CDR3 sequence: CASSWTSGVFGEQYF. The CDR3 DNA follows: TGTGCCAGCAGCTGGACTAGCGGGGTTTTTGGGGAGCAGTACTTC.

The chain links TRBV2 to TRBJ1-2, with a tentative D call TRBD1 (6 bases). Trimming shortened V by 8 bases and J by 4 bases, and 14 bases separated the two germline ends. The germline V gene has CDR1 SNHLY and CDR2 FYNNEI. The CDR3 is made up of 13 amino acids. The DNA of the CDR3 is TGTGCCAGCCGAGAGACAGGACCCTATGGCTACACCTTC. This sequence encodes CASRETGPYGYTF.

The chain employs TRBV19 and TRBJ1-2; no firm D call. The CDR3 covers 15 residues. Germline assignment: CDR1 LNHDA and CDR2 SQIVND (reference sequence). Trimming shortened V by 5 bases and J by 4 bases, and 17 bases separated the two germline ends. CDR3 region: CASSRRIGNSYGYTF. CDR3 bases: TGTGCCAGTAGTCGGAGGATCGGGAATTCCTATGGCTACACCTTC.

The V gene is TRBV5-1, the J gene TRBJ2-7, with D possibly being TRBD1 (6 bases). CDR1 SGHRS and CDR2 YFSETQ come from the germline V gene. The germline V and J ends were trimmed by 1 base and 2 bases, with 16 bases remaining between them. The CDR3 length is 16 residues. In DNA, the CDR3 is TGCGCCAGCAGCTTGAATCAGGGGTCAACCACCTACGAGCAGTACTTC. Amino acid sequence: CASSLNQGSTTYEQYF.

The CDR3 here is CASSQRTGGITDTQYF. The CDR3 DNA reads TGCGCCAGCAGCCAACGGACAGGGGGCATTACAGATACGCAGTATTTT. V is TRBV4-3 and J is TRBJ2-3, with TRBD1 identical over 11 bases. CDR1 and CDR2 from the germline V gene are LGHNA and YSLEER. This CDR3 has 16 residues. V gave up 2 bases and J gave up 3 bases; unmatched junction bases: 4.

The rearrangement links TRBV12-5 to TRBJ1-1; D perhaps matches TRBD1 (6 bases). Germline V CDR1 and CDR2: LGHNT, FRNRAP. V shed 5 bases and J shed 1 base, with 11 bases lying between them. The CDR3 runs to 14 residues. DNA of the CDR3: TGTGCTAGTGGTCCCCAACAGGGGAACACTGAAGCTTTCTTT. It is translated as CASGPQQGNTEAFF.

The V and J genes are TRBV6-1 and TRBJ1-2; tentatively, D is TRBD1 (5 bases). This CDR3 region has 13 residues. CDR1 and CDR2 from the germline V gene are MNHNS and SASEGT. Trimming took off 3 bases at V and 8 bases at J, with 13 bases between the two ends. This CDR3 reads CASSDPWGEGYTF. CDR3 in DNA: TGTGCCAGCAGTGACCCTTGGGGGGAAGGCTACACCTTC.

This clone was picked up a small number of times. CDR3 in DNA: TGCGCCAGCAGCCAGGACGCCGGGACTAATCAGCCCCAGCATTTT. Protein sequence: CASSQDAGTNQPQHF. The rearrangement links TRBV4-1 to TRBJ1-5, with D perhaps TRBD1 (5 bases). V lost 3 bases and J lost 4, with 13 bases in between. Per the germline V gene, CDR1 is MGHRA and CDR2 is YSYEKL. The CDR3 loop spans 15 amino acids.

The chain recombines TRBV29-1 with TRBJ2-3; 9 bases are shared with TRBD2. In germline, CDR1 is SQVTM, CDR2 ANQGSEA. CDR3 length equals 14 residues. The V segment lost 4 bases and the J segment 3 bases; nucleotides outside the gene matches: 5. CDR3 amino acids: CSVVWLAGTDTQYF. The CDR3 DNA sequence: TGCAGCGTTGTCTGGCTAGCGGGGACAGATACGCAGTATTTT.

The V call is TRBV13, the J call TRBJ1-2, with D unclear. The CDR3 totals 15 residues. Germline values: CDR1 PRHDT, CDR2 FYEKMQ (reference sequence). V lost 1 base, J lost 5 bases, and 14 bases lay in between. The CDR3 loop reads CASSLVTGMGYGYTF. In nucleotides, the CDR3 is TGTGCCAGCAGCTTAGTTACGGGGATGGGGTATGGCTACACCTTC. Full variable domain (outside the CDR3, taken from reference TRBV13 and TRBJ1-2): AAGVIQSPRHLIKEKRETATLKCYPIPRHDTVYWYQQGPGQDPQFLISFYEKMQSDKGSIPDRFSAQQFSDYHSELNMSSLELGDSALYFCASSLVTGMGYGYTFGSGTRLTVV.

The chain links TRBV4-3 to TRBJ1-2; perhaps TRBD1 as D (5 bases). The germline V and J ends were trimmed by 4 bases and 4 bases, with 16 bases remaining between them. The length of the CDR3 is 15 residues. Germline assignment: CDR1 LGHNA and CDR2 YSLEER. CDR3 loop: CASSPRQGNPYGYTF. CDR3 DNA sequence: TGCGCCAGCAGCCCCCGCCAGGGTAACCCCTATGGCTACACCTTC.

The genes are TRBV18 and TRBJ2-7; 11 positions agree with TRBD1. Germline V gives CDR1 KGHSH, CDR2 LQKENI. The CDR3 is 17 amino acids. V gave up 5 bases and J gave up 3 bases; unmatched junction bases: 12. The CDR3 coding sequence is TGTGCCAGCTCATCGGACAGGGGGCGTGTTAAAAACTACGAGCAGTACTTC. Translated, it gives CASSSDRGRVKNYEQYF.

This chain uses TRBV4-3 with TRBJ2-5; D is possibly TRBD2 (7 bases). With the DNA end fitting TRBJ2-7 better, the J assignment may be wrong. Germline V gene sequence: CDR1 LGHNA, CDR2 YSLEER. This CDR3 region has 13 residues. The CDR3 sequence is CASSQRGADEQYF. CDR3 DNA sequence: TGCGCCAGCAGCCAACGGGGGGCAGACGAGCAGTACTTC.

CDR3: CASSWDILSYEQYF. DNA for the CDR3: TGTGCCAGTTCTTGGGACATCCTATCCTACGAGCAGTACTTC. This chain uses TRBV27 with TRBJ2-7, with a weak D call TRBD1 (6 bases). CDR1 MNHEY and CDR2 SMNVEV come from the germline V gene (reference sequence). V was clipped by 9 bases and J by 1 base, with 16 bases between them. The CDR3 has 14 residues.